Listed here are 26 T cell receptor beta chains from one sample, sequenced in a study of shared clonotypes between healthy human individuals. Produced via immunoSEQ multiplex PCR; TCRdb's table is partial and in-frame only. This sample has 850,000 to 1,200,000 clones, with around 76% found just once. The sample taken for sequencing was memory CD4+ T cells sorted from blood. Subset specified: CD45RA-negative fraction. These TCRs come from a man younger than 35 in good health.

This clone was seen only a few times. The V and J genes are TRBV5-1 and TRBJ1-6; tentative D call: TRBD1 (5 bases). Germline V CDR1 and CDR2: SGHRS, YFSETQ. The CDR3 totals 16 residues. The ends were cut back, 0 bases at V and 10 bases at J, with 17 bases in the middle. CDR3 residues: CASSLDGAATPSPLHF. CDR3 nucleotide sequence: TGCGCCAGCAGCTTGGACGGGGCCGCAACTCCCTCACCCCTCCACTTT.

CDR3 sequence reads: CASSLAPNTDTQYF. CDR3 DNA: TGTGCCAGCAGCCTAGCGCCCAACACAGATACGCAGTATTTT. The chain couples TRBV4-2 to TRBJ2-3, with D possibly matching TRBD2 (5 bases). Trimming shortened V by 4 bases and J by 2 bases, and 10 bases separated the two germline ends. Per germline, CDR1 LGHNA and CDR2 YNFKEQ. This CDR3 comprises 14 residues.

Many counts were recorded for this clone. CDR3 amino acids: CASSLVLTGTDTQYF. CDR3 DNA sequence: TGTGCCAGCAGCTTGGTACTAACCGGCACAGATACGCAGTATTTT. The chain couples TRBV5-6 to TRBJ2-3; D is undetermined. In germline, CDR1 is SGHDT, CDR2 YYEEEE. The CDR3 runs 15 residues. V lost 0 bases and J 1 base, leaving 9 bases between the germline ends.

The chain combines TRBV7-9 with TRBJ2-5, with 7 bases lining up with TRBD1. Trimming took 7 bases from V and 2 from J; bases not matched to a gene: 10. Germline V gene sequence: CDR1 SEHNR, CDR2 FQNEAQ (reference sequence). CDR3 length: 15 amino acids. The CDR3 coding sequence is TGTGCCAGCAACAAAGCACAGGGGAAGCAAGAGACCCAGTACTTC. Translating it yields CASNKAQGKQETQYF. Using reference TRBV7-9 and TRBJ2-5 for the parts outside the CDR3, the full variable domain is DTGVSQNPRHKITKRGQNVTFRCDPISEHNRLYWYRQTLGQGPEFLTYFQNEAQLEKSRLLSDRFSAERPKGSFSTLEIQRTEQGDSAMYLCASNKAQGKQETQYFGPGTRLLVL.

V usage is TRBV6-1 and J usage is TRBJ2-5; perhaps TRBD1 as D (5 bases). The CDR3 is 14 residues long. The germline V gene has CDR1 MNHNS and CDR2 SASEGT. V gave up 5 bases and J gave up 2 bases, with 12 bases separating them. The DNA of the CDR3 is TGTGCCAGCAGTTTCGGATCAGGGCAAGAGACCCAGTACTTC. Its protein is CASSFGSGQETQYF.

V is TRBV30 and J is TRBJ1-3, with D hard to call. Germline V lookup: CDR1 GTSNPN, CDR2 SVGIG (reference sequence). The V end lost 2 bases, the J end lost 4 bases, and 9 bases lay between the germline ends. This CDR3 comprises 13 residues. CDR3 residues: CAWSPGLGNTIYF. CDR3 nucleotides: TGTGCCTGGAGTCCCGGGCTCGGAAACACCATATATTTT.

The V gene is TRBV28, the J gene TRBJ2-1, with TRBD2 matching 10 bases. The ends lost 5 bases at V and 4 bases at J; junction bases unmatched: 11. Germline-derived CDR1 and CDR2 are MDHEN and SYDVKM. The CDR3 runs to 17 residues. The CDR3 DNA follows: TGTGCCAGCAGTCCAACCCTCGGACTAGCGGTATACAATGAGCAGTTCTTC. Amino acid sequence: CASSPTLGLAVYNEQFF.

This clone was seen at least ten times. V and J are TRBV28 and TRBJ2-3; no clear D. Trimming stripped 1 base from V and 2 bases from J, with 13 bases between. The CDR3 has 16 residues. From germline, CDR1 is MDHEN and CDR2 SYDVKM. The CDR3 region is CASSLSAWPDTDTQYF. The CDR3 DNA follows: TGTGCCAGCAGTTTATCGGCGTGGCCTGACACAGATACGCAGTATTTT.

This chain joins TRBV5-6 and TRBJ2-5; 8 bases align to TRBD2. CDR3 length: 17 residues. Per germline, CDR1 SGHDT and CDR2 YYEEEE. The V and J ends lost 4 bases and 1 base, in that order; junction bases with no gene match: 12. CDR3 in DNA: TGTGCCAGCAGCGCAACCCCCGGACTAGCTATCCAAGAGACCCAGTACTTC. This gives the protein CASSATPGLAIQETQYF. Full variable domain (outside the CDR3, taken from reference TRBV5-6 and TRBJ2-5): DAGVTQSPTHLIKTRGQQVTLRCSPKSGHDTVSWYQQALGQGPQFIFQYYEEEERQRGNFPDRFSGHQFPNYSSELNVNALLLGDSALYLCASSATPGLAIQETQYFGPGTRLLVL.

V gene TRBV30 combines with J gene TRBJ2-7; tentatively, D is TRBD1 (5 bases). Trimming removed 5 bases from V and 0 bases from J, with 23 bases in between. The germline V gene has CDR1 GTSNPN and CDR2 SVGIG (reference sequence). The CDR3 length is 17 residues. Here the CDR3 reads CAWGPSRIVGDSYEQYF. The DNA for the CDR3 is TGTGCCTGGGGGCCCTCACGTATCGTAGGGGACTCCTACGAGCAGTACTTC.

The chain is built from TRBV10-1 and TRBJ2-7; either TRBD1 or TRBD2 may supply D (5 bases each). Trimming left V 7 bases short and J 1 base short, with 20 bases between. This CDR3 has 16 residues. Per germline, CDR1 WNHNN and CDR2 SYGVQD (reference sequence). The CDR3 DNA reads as TGCGCCAGCACCTCTGGGGGTAGCGACCTTTCCTACGAGCAGTACTTC. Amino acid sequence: CASTSGGSDLSYEQYF.

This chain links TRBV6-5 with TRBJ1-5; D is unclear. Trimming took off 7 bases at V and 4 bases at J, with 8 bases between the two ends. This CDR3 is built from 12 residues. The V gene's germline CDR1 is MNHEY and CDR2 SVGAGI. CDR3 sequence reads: CASTTGNQPQHF. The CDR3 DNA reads TGTGCCAGCACTACGGGAAATCAGCCCCAGCATTTT.

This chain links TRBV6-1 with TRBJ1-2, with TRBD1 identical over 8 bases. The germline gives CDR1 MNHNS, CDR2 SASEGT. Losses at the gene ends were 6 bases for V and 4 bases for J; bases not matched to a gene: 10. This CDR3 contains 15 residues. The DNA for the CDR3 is TGTGCCAGCAGGCCCTTAGGACAGGGACCCTATGGCTACACCTTC. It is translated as CASRPLGQGPYGYTF.

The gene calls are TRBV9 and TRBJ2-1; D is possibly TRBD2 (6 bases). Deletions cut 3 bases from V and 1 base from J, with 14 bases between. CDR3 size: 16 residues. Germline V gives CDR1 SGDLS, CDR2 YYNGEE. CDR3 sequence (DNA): TGTGCCAGCAGCGCGACCGGGGACTCTTCCTACAATGAGCAGTTCTTC. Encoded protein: CASSATGDSSYNEQFF.

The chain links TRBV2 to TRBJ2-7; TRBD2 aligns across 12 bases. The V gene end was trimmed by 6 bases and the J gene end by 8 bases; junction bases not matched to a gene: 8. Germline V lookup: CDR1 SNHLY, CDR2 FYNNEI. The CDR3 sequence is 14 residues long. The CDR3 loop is CASRPSGTSGQQYF. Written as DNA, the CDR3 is TGTGCCAGCAGGCCCTCCGGGACTAGCGGGCAGCAGTACTTC. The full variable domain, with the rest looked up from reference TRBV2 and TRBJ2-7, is EPEVTQTPSHQVTQMGQEVILRCVPISNHLYFYWYRQILGQKVEFLVSFYNNEISEKSEIFDDQFSVERPDGSNFTLKIRSTKLEDSAMYFCASRPSGTSGQQYFGPGTRLTVT.

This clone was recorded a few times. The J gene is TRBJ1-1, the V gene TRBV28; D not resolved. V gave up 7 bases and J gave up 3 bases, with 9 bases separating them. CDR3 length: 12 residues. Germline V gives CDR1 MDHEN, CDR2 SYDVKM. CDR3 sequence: CASTRGHTEAFF. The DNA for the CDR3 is TGTGCCAGCACCCGAGGGCACACTGAAGCTTTCTTT. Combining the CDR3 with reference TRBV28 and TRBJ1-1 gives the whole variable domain DVKVTQSSRYLVKRTGEKVFLECVQDMDHENMFWYRQDPGLGLRLIYFSYDVKMKEKGDIPEGYSVSREKKERFSLILESASTNQTSMYLCASTRGHTEAFFGQGTRLTVV.

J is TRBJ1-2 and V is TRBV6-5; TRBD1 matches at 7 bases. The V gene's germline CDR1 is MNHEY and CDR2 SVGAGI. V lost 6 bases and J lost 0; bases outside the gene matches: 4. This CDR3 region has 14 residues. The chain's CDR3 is CASRGTEANYGYTF. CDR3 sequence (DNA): TGTGCCAGCAGGGGGACAGAAGCTAACTATGGCTACACCTTC.

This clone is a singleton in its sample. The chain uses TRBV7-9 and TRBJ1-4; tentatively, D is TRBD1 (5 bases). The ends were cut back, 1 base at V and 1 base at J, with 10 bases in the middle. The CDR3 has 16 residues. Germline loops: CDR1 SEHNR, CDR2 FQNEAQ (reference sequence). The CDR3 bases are TGTGCCAGCAGCTTAGGGGCGACAGAAACTAATGAAAAACTGTTTTTT. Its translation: CASSLGATETNEKLFF.

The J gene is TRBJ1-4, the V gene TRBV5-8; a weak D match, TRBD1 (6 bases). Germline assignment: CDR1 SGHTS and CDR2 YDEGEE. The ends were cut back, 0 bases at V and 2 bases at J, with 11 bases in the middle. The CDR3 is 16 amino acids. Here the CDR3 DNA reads TGTGCCAGCAGCTTGGCCTGGGGGGCCACTAATGAAAAACTGTTTTTT. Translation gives CASSLAWGATNEKLFF.

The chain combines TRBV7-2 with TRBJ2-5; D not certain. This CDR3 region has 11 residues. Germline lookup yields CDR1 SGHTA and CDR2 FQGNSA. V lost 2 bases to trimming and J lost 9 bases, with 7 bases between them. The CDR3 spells CASSLLAAQYF. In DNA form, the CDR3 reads TGTGCCAGCAGCTTATTGGCCGCCCAGTACTTC.

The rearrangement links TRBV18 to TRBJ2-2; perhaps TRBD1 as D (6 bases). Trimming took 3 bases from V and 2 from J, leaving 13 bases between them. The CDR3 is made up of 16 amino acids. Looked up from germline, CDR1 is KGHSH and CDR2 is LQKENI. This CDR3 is CASSPQGKGNTGELFF. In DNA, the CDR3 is TGTGCCAGCTCACCCCAGGGGAAGGGAAACACCGGGGAGCTGTTTTTT. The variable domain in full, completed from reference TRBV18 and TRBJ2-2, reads NAGVMQNPRHLVRRRGQEARLRCSPMKGHSHVYWYRQLPEEGLKFMVYLQKENIIDESGMPKERFSAEFPKEGPSILRIQQVVRGDSAAYFCASSPQGKGNTGELFFGEGSRLTVL.

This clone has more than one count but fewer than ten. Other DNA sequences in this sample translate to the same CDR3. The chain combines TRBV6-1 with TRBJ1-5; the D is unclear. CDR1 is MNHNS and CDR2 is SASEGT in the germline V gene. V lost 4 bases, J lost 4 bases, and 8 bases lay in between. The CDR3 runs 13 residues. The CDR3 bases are TGTGCCAGCAGTGGGACGGAAAATCAGCCCCAGCATTTT. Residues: CASSGTENQPQHF.

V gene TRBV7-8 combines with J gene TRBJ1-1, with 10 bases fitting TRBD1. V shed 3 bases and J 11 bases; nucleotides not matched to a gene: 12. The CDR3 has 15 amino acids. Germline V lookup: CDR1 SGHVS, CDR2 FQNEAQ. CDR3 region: CASSFHLTGTGDAFF. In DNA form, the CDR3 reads TGTGCCAGCAGCTTCCACCTGACCGGGACAGGGGACGCTTTCTTT.

The CDR3, as DNA: TGTGCCACGAACGGAGGGGGCCCAGATACGCAGTATTTT. Translation: CATNGGGPDTQYF. The J gene is TRBJ2-3, the V gene TRBV10-3, with D possibly being TRBD1 (7 bases). Germline CDR1 is ENHRY and CDR2 is SYGVKD. The V end lost 10 bases, the J end lost 4 bases, and 15 bases lay between the germline ends. There are 13 residues in the CDR3.

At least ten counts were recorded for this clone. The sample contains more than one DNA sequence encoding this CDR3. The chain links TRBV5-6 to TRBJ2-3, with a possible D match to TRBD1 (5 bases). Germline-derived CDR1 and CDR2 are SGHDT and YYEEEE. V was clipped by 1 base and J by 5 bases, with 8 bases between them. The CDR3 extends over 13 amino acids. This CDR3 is CASSLKGVDTQYF. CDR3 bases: TGTGCCAGCAGCTTGAAAGGGGTAGATACGCAGTATTTT.

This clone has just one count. CDR3 in DNA: TGTGCCAGCAACCTTAGCGGGGGGCAGGATACGCAGTATTTT. Encoded protein: CASNLSGGQDTQYF. The V call is TRBV28, the J call TRBJ2-3; the match to TRBD2 covers 10 bases. The germline CDR1 and CDR2 sequences are MDHEN and SYDVKM. Unmatched junction bases numbered 7, after V lost 7 bases and J lost 6 bases. CDR3 length equals 14 residues.